This TCR beta chain was identified during a study of T cell repertoires in aging, cancer and after chemotherapy. Whole-study findings and limits: Thymic emigration or peripheral T cell expansion may be impaired by lymphoid organ infiltration in hematological cancer. In healthy donors, age-related TCR diversity loss mainly reflected lost richness. Untreated cancer patients had significantly lower blood TCR diversity than age-matched healthy donors. Median generation probability rose over the chemotherapy interval in each cancer cohort, suggesting rebound thymic output.

The template was genomic DNA from peripheral blood, not RNA. The CDR3 covers 12 residues. Trimming left V 5 bases short and J 2 bases short, with 7 bases between. The germline V gene has CDR1 SGHDN and CDR2 FVKESK. TRB rearrangements spanning V, D and J were amplified using mixed TRB-A/B primers. Each CDR3 protein gets one entry after TCRdb re-called the multiplex PCR reads with MiXCR. The sample gives some 5,600 distinct CDR3 sequences, about a quarter of which show up once; about 4.5% is in the top ten. As to this clonotype: Its antigen remains unknown.

The sequence was collected from a human donor with a blood cancer. The chain recombines TRBV14 with TRBJ2-7; unclear D gene. The sequencing sample was made of blood. The CDR3 nucleotides are TGTGCCAGCAGCGGCCATACCTACGAGCAGTACTTC. The encoded protein is CASSGHTYEQYF.